This paragraph reports one T cell receptor beta chain. What it recognizes is unknown. The source of the sample is a study of response to subunit inactivated influenza vaccine. V shed 4 bases and J shed 9 bases, with 23 bases lying between them. The germline gives CDR1 SGHRS, CDR2 YFSETQ. The CDR3 covers 16 residues. Overall study findings and caveats: Each seasonal influenza vaccination recruits few new T cells, the authors suggested.

A single record per CDR3 protein comes from TCRdb applying MiXCR to the RT-PCR reads. In the table there are around 580,000 distinct CDR3 sequences, 10% to 15% of which are singletons. This receptor was taken from a man aged 50-59 years who received an inactivated influenza vaccine. Sequencing used PBMCs from blood, obtained on the day of vaccination. This sequence joins TRBV5-1 and TRBJ2-1; perhaps TRBD2 as D (5 bases). CDR3 residues: CASSASGAEARGEQFF. The DNA of the CDR3 is TGCGCCAGCAGCGCCTCCGGAGCGGAAGCTAGAGGTGAGCAGTTCTTC.